This is a list of T cell receptor beta chains from one sample in a study of early T cells in non-severe SARS-CoV-2 infection. TCRdb recomputed calls from the 5' RACE reads with MiXCR, one row per CDR3 protein. The repertoire holds some 64,000 distinct CDR3 sequences, with 20% as singletons. The sample consisted of whole blood, taken at baseline. These receptors were collected from an adult who was a healthcare worker with PCR-confirmed SARS-CoV-2 infection or an uninfected control (not recorded which). The conserved cysteine and the conserved F or W are not part of the CDR3 here.

CDR3: ASSQDERSGANVLT
V: TRBV4-2
J: TRBJ2-6

CDR3: ASKWGGTGFSSYEQY
V: TRBV12-3/TRBV12-4
J: TRBJ2-7

CDR3: ASSGGTGELF
V: TRBV11-2
J: TRBJ2-2

CDR3: ASSTGNSPLH
V: TRBV5-1
J: TRBJ1-6

CDR3: ASSRGGGTEAF
V: TRBV18
J: TRBJ1-1

CDR3: ASSPPRGHYNEQF
V: TRBV18
J: TRBJ2-1

CDR3: AISEGDSRNTIY
V: TRBV10-3
J: TRBJ1-3

CDR3: ASSLGRSRTEAF
V: TRBV7-2
J: TRBJ1-1

CDR3: SARAAAAQY
V: TRBV20-1
J: TRBJ2-7

CDR3: SARAGLAEYNEQF
V: TRBV20-1
J: TRBJ2-1

CDR3: SVTIGGPNTEAF
V: TRBV20-1
J: TRBJ1-1

CDR3: ASRTITVAEAF
V: TRBV25-1
J: TRBJ1-1

CDR3: ASTLTGEGDKAF
V: TRBV12-3/TRBV12-4
J: TRBJ1-1

CDR3: AWSEGPRGNEKLF
V: TRBV30
J: TRBJ1-4

CDR3: ASSPGGSETQY
V: TRBV7-2
J: TRBJ2-5

CDR3: ASSPILKPDTQY
V: TRBV11-2
J: TRBJ2-3

CDR3: ASSVTSTGEQF
V: TRBV9
J: TRBJ2-1

CDR3: ASRWGQGPTGELF
V: TRBV5-1
J: TRBJ2-2

CDR3: ASTGGPTDTQY
V: TRBV19
J: TRBJ2-3

CDR3: ASSPPVGFENIQY
V: TRBV18
J: TRBJ2-4

CDR3: ASSQIEGSPYNEQF
V: TRBV5-1
J: TRBJ2-1

CDR3: VSSLAREDGYT
V: TRBV5-5
J: TRBJ1-2

CDR3: AISEPGETQY
V: TRBV10-3
J: TRBJ2-5

CDR3: ASSPVGEIYEQY
V: TRBV4-1
J: TRBJ2-7

CDR3: AWSIRAGTQY
V: TRBV30
J: TRBJ2-3

CDR3: ASSFRDRVYEQY
V: TRBV11-2
J: TRBJ2-7

CDR3: ASSPQGDSNQPQH
V: TRBV18
J: TRBJ1-5

CDR3: ASRPRQGLYGYT
V: TRBV5-4
J: TRBJ1-2

CDR3: ASSHRGAGTDTQY
V: TRBV11-2
J: TRBJ2-3

CDR3: ASSYPGQQETQY
V: TRBV6-6
J: TRBJ2-5

CDR3: ASSLSTAGEKLF
V: TRBV7-8
J: TRBJ1-4

CDR3: ASSVGRASNQPQH
V: TRBV2
J: TRBJ1-5

CDR3: ASSYAEGNTEVF
V: TRBV6-6
J: TRBJ1-1

CDR3: ASSFRMEGEAF
V: TRBV9
J: TRBJ1-1

CDR3: ASSLASSLLVTEAF
V: TRBV5-1
J: TRBJ1-1

CDR3: ASSEYPPAGRETQY
V: TRBV25-1
J: TRBJ2-5

CDR3: ASSQAQTNYGYT
V: TRBV3-1
J: TRBJ1-2

CDR3: ASSQGSGGGHGEKLF
V: TRBV4-2
J: TRBJ1-4

CDR3: ASSLGGQARELF
V: TRBV5-1
J: TRBJ2-2

CDR3: ASSPSINSPLH
V: TRBV7-9
J: TRBJ1-6

CDR3: ASSGDSMNTEAF
V: TRBV5-6
J: TRBJ1-1

CDR3: AWSKWNQPQH
V: TRBV30
J: TRBJ1-5